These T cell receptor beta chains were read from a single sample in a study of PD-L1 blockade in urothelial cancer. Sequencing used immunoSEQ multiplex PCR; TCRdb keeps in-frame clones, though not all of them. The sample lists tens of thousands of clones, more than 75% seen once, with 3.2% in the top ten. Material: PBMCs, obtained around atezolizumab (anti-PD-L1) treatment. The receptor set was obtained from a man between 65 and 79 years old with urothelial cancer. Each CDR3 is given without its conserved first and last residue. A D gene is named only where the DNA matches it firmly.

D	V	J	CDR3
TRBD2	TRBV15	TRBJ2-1	ATSRDGTSGSYNEQF
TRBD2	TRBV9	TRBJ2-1	ASSVSGDSYNEQF
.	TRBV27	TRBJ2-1	ASSSFRGGDEQF
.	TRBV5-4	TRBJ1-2	ASSLARDTFYGYT
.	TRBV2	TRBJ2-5	ASSPIAQETQY
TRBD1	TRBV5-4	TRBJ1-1	ASSRRTGILTEAF
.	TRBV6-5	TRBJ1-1	ASSYSGADAF
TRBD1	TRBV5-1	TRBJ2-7	ASSGQVGEQY
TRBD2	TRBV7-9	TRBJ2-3	ASSGASGSTQY
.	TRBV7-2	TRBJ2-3	ASSLGTGLGGG
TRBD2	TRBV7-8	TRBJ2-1	ASSPRGELDEQF
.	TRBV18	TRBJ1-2	ASSPTAGLGGYT
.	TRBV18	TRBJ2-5	ASSPVRAPQETQY
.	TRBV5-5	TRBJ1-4	ASSLSGGLNEKLF
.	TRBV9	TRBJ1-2	ASSEGGVEGYT
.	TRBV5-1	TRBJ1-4	ASSFGGGAANEKLF
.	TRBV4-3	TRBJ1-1	ASSQVGGGTEAF
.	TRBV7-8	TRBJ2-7	ASSLILPPGEQY
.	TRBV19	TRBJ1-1	ATQPGRRINTEAF
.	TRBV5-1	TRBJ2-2	ASSLYSQATGELF
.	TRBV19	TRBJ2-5	ASSQRYQETQY
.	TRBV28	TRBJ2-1	ASSLITNEQF
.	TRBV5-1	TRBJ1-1	ASSPPQAGRTEAF
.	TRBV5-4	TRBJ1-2	ASSLTAGRGYT
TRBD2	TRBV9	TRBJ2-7	ASSPYPGTSVEQY
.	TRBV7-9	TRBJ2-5	ASSLVGATQY
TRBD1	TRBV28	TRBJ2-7	ASSRDRGLTYEQY
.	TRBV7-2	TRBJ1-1	ASSLEGGKVAF
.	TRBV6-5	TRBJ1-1	ASSYAGKAF
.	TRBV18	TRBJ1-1	ASSPPSVIEAF
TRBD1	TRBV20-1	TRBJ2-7	SARRGQVPI
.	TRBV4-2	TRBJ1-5	ASSQVDGSNQPQH
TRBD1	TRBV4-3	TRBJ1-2	ASSQEPDRGYGYT
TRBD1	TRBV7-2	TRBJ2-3	ASSTQGAGARTDTQY
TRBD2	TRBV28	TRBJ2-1	ASSALLAASYNEQF
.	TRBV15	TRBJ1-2	ATSGFLQLEGYT
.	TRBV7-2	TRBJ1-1	ASSLQGAENTEAF
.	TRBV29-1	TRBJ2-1	SFSRGYNEQF
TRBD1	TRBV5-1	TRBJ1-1	ASSGGQAHTEAF
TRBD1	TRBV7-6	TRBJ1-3	ASSTGASGNTIY
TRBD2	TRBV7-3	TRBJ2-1	ASSASGNSYNEQF
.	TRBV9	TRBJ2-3	ASSEFVERITDTQY
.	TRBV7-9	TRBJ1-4	ASSSYLRGDEKLF
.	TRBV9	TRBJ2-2	ASSPRVQQATPGELF
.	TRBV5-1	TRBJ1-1	ASTRLGGLNTEAF
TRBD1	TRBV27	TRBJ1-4	ASSRQGRFPTTNEKLF
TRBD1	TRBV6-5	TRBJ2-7	ASSLGTGGEQY
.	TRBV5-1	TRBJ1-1	ASSLGAGNTEAF
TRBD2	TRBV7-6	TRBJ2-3	ASSMGTSGLTDTQY
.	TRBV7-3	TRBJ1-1	ASSLNPGAEAF
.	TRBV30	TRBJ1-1	ARQDTKNTEAF
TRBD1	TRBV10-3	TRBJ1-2	AIGQGTNYGYT
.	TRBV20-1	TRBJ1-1	SAEGDPEAF
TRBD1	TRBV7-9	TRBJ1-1	ASSPGTGGRTEAF
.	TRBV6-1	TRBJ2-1	ASSETLGLYNEQF
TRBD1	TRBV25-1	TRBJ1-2	ASGLLGTDNYGYT